Listed below are T cell receptor beta chains from one sample, sequenced in a study of T-cell memory formation after mild COVID-19. TCRdb analysed the 5' RACE reads with MiXCR anew, one entry per CDR3 protein. The table lists over 250,000 distinct CDR3 sequences, around a sixth of them singletons. Sequenced input: PBMCs or a T cell subset sorted from them (not recorded which). The origin of the receptors is a man between 18 and 29 years old who had mild COVID-19 (a few samples of this study predate the infection). Cell type and time point are not known. Each CDR3 is given with its conserved first and last residue. The D gene is left open where the match is weak. The size field is filled for only some rows; it gives once, few, many or a size class.

v_call	clone_size	d_call	j_call	cdr3_aa	cdr3_nt
TRBV6-5	.	.	TRBJ2-5	CASSPAGGPQETQYF	TGTGCCAGCAGCCCCGCCGGGGGCCCTCAAGAGACCCAGTACTTC
TRBV6-2/TRBV6-3	few	.	TRBJ2-7	CASSYILDRNYEQYF	TGTGCCAGCAGTTATATCCTGGACAGAAACTACGAGCAGTACTTC
TRBV7-2	.	.	TRBJ2-7	CASSVEYTYSYEQYF	TGTGCCAGCAGCGTAGAGTACACCTACTCCTACGAGCAGTACTTC
TRBV4-3	few	.	TRBJ1-1	CASSHWGRGNTEAFF	TGCGCCAGCAGCCATTGGGGGAGGGGTAACACTGAAGCTTTCTTT
TRBV12-3/TRBV12-4	many	.	TRBJ2-2	CASSLGAPNTGELFF	TGTGCCAGCAGTTTAGGGGCCCCGAACACCGGGGAGCTGTTTTTT
TRBV12-3/TRBV12-4	.	.	TRBJ2-3	CASSKVGGGTDTQYF	TGTGCCAGCAGTAAGGTGGGCGGAGGGACAGATACGCAGTATTTT
TRBV4-1	.	TRBD2	TRBJ2-1	CASSQGTSGGNEQFF	TGCGCCAGCAGCCAAGGGACTAGCGGGGGGAATGAGCAGTTCTTC
TRBV4-1	.	.	TRBJ1-2	CASSQEQGKGYTF	TGCGCCAGCAGCCAAGAACAAGGGAAAGGTTACACCTTC
TRBV9	few	.	TRBJ2-2	CASSVTGTPGELFF	TGTGCCAGCAGCGTCACCGGGACACCCGGGGAGCTGTTTTTT
TRBV9	.	TRBD1	TRBJ1-1	CASSADKPGGPVKPEAFF	TGTGCCAGCAGTGCTGATAAGCCAGGGGGCCCGGTTAAGCCTGAAGCTTTCTTT
TRBV5-6	.	.	TRBJ1-2	CASSLPPGGYTF	TGTGCCAGCAGCTTACCTCCCGGAGGCTACACCTTC
TRBV7-2	.	.	TRBJ2-3	CASSLVEGTDTQYF	TGTGCCAGCAGCCTGGTCGAGGGCACAGATACGCAGTATTTT
TRBV24-1	.	TRBD1	TRBJ2-7	CATSDGTGRGQYF	TGTGCCACCAGTGACGGGACAGGCCGAGGGCAGTACTTC
TRBV6-5	.	.	TRBJ1-1	CASRETSNTEAFF	TGTGCCAGCAGGGAGACAAGTAACACTGAAGCTTTCTTT
TRBV29-1	.	.	TRBJ2-7	CSAKLPGPRNEQYF	TGCAGCGCCAAACTCCCCGGGCCTCGTAACGAGCAGTACTTC
TRBV5-1	.	.	TRBJ2-1	CASTGAGSSYNEQFF	TGCGCCAGCACCGGGGCCGGGAGCTCCTACAATGAGCAGTTCTTC
TRBV20-1	.	.	TRBJ1-6	CSASGGGSVSPLHF	TGCAGTGCTAGTGGGGGAGGTTCGGTTTCACCCCTCCACTTT
TRBV10-3	few	.	TRBJ2-5	CAISDEGVGTQETQYF	TGTGCCATCAGTGATGAGGGAGTTGGGACCCAAGAGACCCAGTACTTC
TRBV20-1	many	.	TRBJ1-6	CSAARGSSYNSPLHF	TGCAGTGCAGCAAGAGGGAGCTCCTATAATTCACCCCTCCACTTT
TRBV27	few	.	TRBJ1-2	CASSPKGVNYGYTF	TGTGCCAGCAGTCCCAAGGGGGTAAACTATGGCTACACCTTC
TRBV19	.	TRBD1	TRBJ1-6	CASTGGNSPLHF	TGTGCCAGTACAGGGGGTAATTCACCCCTCCACTTT
TRBV20-1	.	.	TRBJ2-3	CSASPGETDTQYF	TGCAGTGCGAGCCCAGGGGAGACAGATACGCAGTATTTT
TRBV12-3/TRBV12-4	.	.	TRBJ2-7	CASSPTRLDVLAYF	TGTGCCAGCAGTCCTACCCGGCTGGACGTGTTGGCGTACTTC
TRBV5-1	few	TRBD1	TRBJ1-2	CASSPERQGGYRYTF	TGCGCCAGCAGTCCGGAACGCCAGGGGGGGTATCGCTACACCTTC
TRBV24-1	.	.	TRBJ2-3	CATSPRGPPDTQYF	TGTGCCACCAGCCCTCGCGGGCCTCCAGATACGCAGTATTTT
TRBV5-1	few	TRBD1	TRBJ2-3	CASSLADRETDTQYF	TGCGCCAGCAGCTTGGCCGACAGGGAAACAGATACGCAGTATTTT
TRBV13	few	.	TRBJ1-2	CASSFGTELLYGYTF	TGTGCCAGCAGCTTCGGTACAGAGCTCCTTTATGGCTACACCTTC
TRBV6-5	.	.	TRBJ1-5	CASSYRQGNQPQHF	TGTGCCAGCAGTTATCGACAGGGCAATCAGCCCCAGCATTTT
TRBV12-3/TRBV12-4	once	.	TRBJ1-5	CASSPGLNNQPQHF	TGTGCCAGCAGCCCTGGACTGAACAATCAGCCCCAGCATTTT
TRBV6-5	.	.	TRBJ1-2	CASSYYSNYGYTF	TGTGCCAGCAGTTATTATAGTAACTATGGCTACACCTTC
TRBV6-5	few	.	TRBJ1-1	CASSYGRDLIKNTEAFF	TGTGCCAGCAGTTACGGTCGGGACCTAATTAAGAACACTGAAGCTTTCTTT
TRBV7-8	many	.	TRBJ2-1	CASSLGQYYNEQFF	TGTGCCAGCAGCTTAGGGCAGTACTACAATGAGCAGTTCTTC
TRBV9	few	.	TRBJ2-1	CASSASGKQFF	TGTGCCAGCAGCGCCTCCGGTAAGCAGTTCTTC
TRBV7-2	few	TRBD2	TRBJ2-1	CASTPSLAGVSSYNEQFF	TGTGCCAGCACCCCGTCGCTAGCGGGGGTGAGCTCCTACAATGAGCAGTTCTTC
TRBV9	few	TRBD1	TRBJ2-1	CASSVNTGQGALDEQFF	TGTGCCAGCAGCGTTAACACCGGGCAGGGGGCATTGGATGAGCAGTTCTTC
TRBV5-1	few	TRBD1	TRBJ2-2	CASRPTGGGGELFF	TGCGCCAGCCGCCCTACAGGGGGAGGCGGGGAGCTGTTTTTT
TRBV18	.	.	TRBJ2-7	CASSPARGYEQYF	TGTGCCAGCTCACCCGCCCGGGGCTACGAGCAGTACTTC
TRBV6-6	many	.	TRBJ1-3	CASSYLTAGNTIYF	TGTGCCAGCAGTTACCTCACAGCTGGAAACACCATATATTTT
TRBV9	few	.	TRBJ1-2	CASSVGAGVVGYTF	TGTGCCAGCAGCGTAGGGGCCGGGGTTGTTGGCTACACCTTC
TRBV6-5	.	TRBD1	TRBJ2-3	CASSQWTGFSADTQYF	TGTGCCAGCAGTCAATGGACAGGGTTTTCGGCAGATACGCAGTATTTT
TRBV5-6	.	TRBD2	TRBJ2-7	CASSGIGGARRDEQYF	TGTGCCAGCAGCGGAATCGGGGGGGCGCGAAGGGACGAGCAGTACTTC
TRBV5-6	many	.	TRBJ1-1	CASSPRWGVGTEAFF	TGTGCCAGCAGCCCTAGGTGGGGGGTCGGCACTGAAGCTTTCTTT
TRBV27	few	.	TRBJ2-7	CASSPPFGEQYF	TGTGCCAGCAGTCCTCCTTTTGGGGAGCAGTACTTC
TRBV4-2	.	.	TRBJ2-5	CASSQGEGARRETQYF	TGTGCCAGCAGCCAAGGGGAGGGGGCCAGAAGAGAGACCCAGTACTTC
TRBV5-1	many	.	TRBJ2-5	CASSSTGSETQYF	TGCGCCAGCAGCTCTACAGGGTCGGAGACCCAGTACTTC
TRBV7-8	.	.	TRBJ2-7	CASSSAWVYEQYF	TGTGCCAGCAGCTCTGCGTGGGTCTACGAGCAGTACTTC
TRBV4-3	.	.	TRBJ2-1	CASSQDVGLFDEQFF	TGCGCCAGCAGCCAAGATGTCGGGCTATTCGATGAGCAGTTCTTC
TRBV25-1	.	TRBD2	TRBJ2-5	CALSPGGQETQYF	TGTGCCCTCAGCCCGGGGGGCCAAGAGACCCAGTACTTC
TRBV5-1	many	TRBD1	TRBJ2-7	CASRRDRGYEQYF	TGCGCCAGCCGTCGGGACAGGGGTTACGAGCAGTACTTC
TRBV7-9	few	.	TRBJ2-1	CASSPALEGNEQFF	TGTGCCAGCAGCCCGGCCTTAGAGGGCAATGAGCAGTTCTTC
TRBV6-4	many	.	TRBJ2-1	CASSDSPTEGEQFF	TGTGCCAGCAGTGACTCTCCCACCGAGGGTGAGCAGTTCTTC
TRBV19	.	TRBD1	TRBJ2-3	CASSPGQGVVGDTQYF	TGTGCCAGTAGTCCGGGACAGGGAGTGGTTGGAGATACGCAGTATTTT
TRBV27	.	.	TRBJ2-4	CASSSGEQAKNIQYF	TGTGCCAGCAGTTCGGGGGAACAGGCGAAAAACATTCAGTACTTC